These T cell receptor beta chains were read from a single sample in a study of type 1 regulatory T cells. The antigens these receptors bind are not known. TCRdb independently ran MiXCR on the reads; one entry per CDR3 protein. The table records roughly 62,000 distinct CDR3 sequences, less than 70% of them present only once. The specimen sequenced was cultured non-Tr1 T cells, either the whole culture or a sorted T cell fraction (not recorded which). These receptor sequences come from a human donor in good health. Each CDR3 is given with its conserved first and last residue. A D gene is named only where the DNA matches it firmly. Clone size appears in some rows only: once, few, many, or a class for an expanded clone.

D | J | size | V | CDR3 | DNA
NA | TRBJ1-6 | NA | TRBV4-1 | CASSQNSQALRNSPLHF | TGCGCCAGCAGCCAAAACAGCCAAGCTCTTAGGAATTCACCCCTCCACTTT
NA | TRBJ2-3 | NA | TRBV27 | CASSLLESTDTQYF | TGTGCCAGCAGTTTATTGGAGAGCACAGATACGCAGTATTTT
NA | TRBJ1-5 | few | TRBV5-4 | CASSAMGAGQPQHF | TGTGCCAGCAGCGCGATGGGGGCAGGACAGCCCCAGCATTTT
NA | TRBJ1-1 | NA | TRBV12-3/TRBV12-4 | CASSLGTPNTEAFF | TGTGCCAGCAGTTTAGGGACACCCAACACTGAAGCTTTCTTT
TRBD2 | TRBJ2-2 | NA | TRBV18 | CASSPTLAGGGSGELFF | TGTGCCAGCTCACCAACGCTAGCGGGAGGAGGATCCGGGGAGCTGTTTTTT
TRBD2 | TRBJ2-7 | NA | TRBV18 | CASSRRAGTSDYEQYF | TGTGCCAGCTCACGAAGAGCCGGGACTAGCGACTACGAGCAGTACTTC
NA | TRBJ2-3 | NA | TRBV5-1 | CASSAGTGDTQYF | TGCGCCAGCAGCGCAGGGACTGGAGATACGCAGTATTTT
TRBD2 | TRBJ2-1 | many | TRBV5-1 | CASSLGLAGVEQFF | TGCGCCAGCAGCTTGGGTCTAGCGGGAGTTGAGCAGTTCTTC
TRBD1 | TRBJ1-6 | once | TRBV27 | CASSSTGDNSPLHF | TGTGCCAGCTCCTCCACAGGGGATAATTCACCCCTCCACTTT
NA | TRBJ2-7 | NA | TRBV7-2 | CASSLDVGEQYF | TGTGCCAGCAGCTTAGACGTTGGCGAGCAGTACTTC
NA | TRBJ2-5 | NA | TRBV7-3 | CASSRGPAETQYF | TGTGCCAGCAGCCGGGGCCCTGCGGAGACCCAGTACTTC
NA | TRBJ2-7 | few | TRBV7-2 | CASSLVVGFSYEQYF | TGTGCCAGCAGCTTAGTTGTGGGCTTCTCCTACGAGCAGTACTTC
NA | TRBJ1-1 | NA | TRBV3-1 | CASSRSRPPNTEAFF | TGTGCCAGCAGCCGCAGCCGGCCTCCGAACACTGAAGCTTTCTTT
NA | TRBJ1-1 | NA | TRBV18 | CASSPGSANTEAFF | TGTGCCAGCTCACCGGGGTCCGCAAACACTGAAGCTTTCTTT
TRBD1 | TRBJ2-5 | NA | TRBV19 | CASSIDPTGVQETQYF | TGTGCCAGTAGTATAGACCCGACAGGGGTCCAAGAGACCCAGTACTTC
NA | TRBJ2-1 | medium-sized | TRBV29-1 | CSVDPSVSYNEQFF | TGCAGCGTCGATCCTAGCGTCTCCTACAATGAGCAGTTCTTC
NA | TRBJ2-7 | NA | TRBV2 | CASSQTPYEQYF | TGTGCCAGCAGCCAGACGCCCTACGAGCAGTACTTC
NA | TRBJ2-6 | once | TRBV7-9 | CASRADSGANVLTF | TGTGCCAGCAGGGCTGACTCTGGGGCCAACGTCCTGACTTTC
TRBD1 | TRBJ1-2 | many | TRBV2 | CASSRTGGYGYTF | TGTGCCAGCAGTAGGACAGGGGGCTATGGCTACACCTTC
NA | TRBJ2-1 | NA | TRBV18 | CASSPRVFAPEQFF | TGTGCCAGCTCACCGCGCGTCTTTGCCCCTGAGCAGTTCTTC
NA | TRBJ2-1 | few | TRBV20-1 | CSAKKSGTFSYNEQFF | TGCAGTGCGAAGAAGAGCGGCACCTTCTCCTACAATGAGCAGTTCTTC
TRBD2 | TRBJ2-5 | NA | TRBV9 | CASSVVPSGQETQYF | TGTGCCAGCAGCGTAGTGCCTAGCGGTCAAGAGACCCAGTACTTC
NA | TRBJ2-2 | NA | TRBV2 | CASSVRQHTGELFF | TGTGCCAGCAGTGTAAGACAGCACACCGGGGAGCTGTTTTTT
TRBD1 | TRBJ1-1 | few | TRBV7-8 | CASSPPTGRTEAFF | TGTGCCAGCAGCCCCCCGACAGGGCGAACTGAAGCTTTCTTT
NA | TRBJ2-3 | NA | TRBV27 | CASTADTDTQYF | TGTGCCAGCACCGCAGATACAGATACGCAGTATTTT
NA | TRBJ1-5 | NA | TRBV7-9 | CASSLLGRDGVSNQPQHF | TGTGCCAGCAGCTTATTGGGCCGGGACGGAGTTAGCAATCAGCCCCAGCATTTT
NA | TRBJ2-2 | NA | TRBV10-1 | CASSDQGGTGELFF | TGCGCCAGCAGTGATCAAGGGGGGACCGGGGAGCTGTTTTTT
TRBD2 | TRBJ2-1 | once | TRBV10-2 | CASSASGSRNEQFF | TGCGCCAGCAGTGCTAGCGGGAGTCGTAATGAGCAGTTCTTC
NA | TRBJ1-2 | NA | TRBV4-2 | CASSQVMGEGYTF | TGTGCCAGCAGCCAAGTGATGGGGGAGGGCTACACCTTC
TRBD1 | TRBJ2-5 | NA | TRBV5-1 | CASSKGTVVRETQYF | TGCGCCAGCAGCAAGGGGACAGTAGTTAGAGAGACCCAGTACTTC
NA | TRBJ2-5 | NA | TRBV20-1 | CSASEQRETQYF | TGCAGTGCTAGTGAACAGAGGGAGACCCAGTACTTC
TRBD1 | TRBJ1-5 | few | TRBV18 | CASSPDRGRSNQPQHF | TGTGCCAGCTCACCAGACAGGGGAAGAAGCAATCAGCCCCAGCATTTT
TRBD2 | TRBJ2-1 | NA | TRBV7-8 | CASRRIGAGAGYNEQFF | TGTGCCAGCAGGCGTATAGGAGCGGGAGCGGGTTACAATGAGCAGTTCTTC
NA | TRBJ2-3 | few | TRBV20-1 | CSARGLGTDTQYF | TGCAGTGCTAGGGGGCTGGGCACAGATACGCAGTATTTT
TRBD2 | TRBJ2-3 | NA | TRBV5-5 | CASSSSGRTDTQYF | TGTGCCAGCAGCTCTAGCGGGAGGACAGATACGCAGTATTTT
TRBD2 | TRBJ2-7 | few | TRBV20-1 | CSASTLAGSYEQYF | TGCAGTGCTAGTACGCTAGCGGGATCCTACGAGCAGTACTTC
NA | TRBJ1-5 | few | TRBV10-3 | CAISEGAANQPQHF | TGTGCCATCAGTGAGGGGGCAGCCAATCAGCCCCAGCATTTT
NA | TRBJ2-4 | NA | TRBV28 | CATEGQSNIQYF | TGTGCCACTGAAGGACAGTCAAACATTCAGTACTTC
TRBD1 | TRBJ2-7 | few | TRBV11-2 | CASSWRTGGMYEQYF | TGTGCCAGCAGCTGGCGGACAGGGGGAATGTACGAGCAGTACTTC
NA | TRBJ1-2 | NA | TRBV20-1 | CSGVGDKPGYTF | TGCAGTGGGGTGGGGGATAAACCTGGCTACACCTTC